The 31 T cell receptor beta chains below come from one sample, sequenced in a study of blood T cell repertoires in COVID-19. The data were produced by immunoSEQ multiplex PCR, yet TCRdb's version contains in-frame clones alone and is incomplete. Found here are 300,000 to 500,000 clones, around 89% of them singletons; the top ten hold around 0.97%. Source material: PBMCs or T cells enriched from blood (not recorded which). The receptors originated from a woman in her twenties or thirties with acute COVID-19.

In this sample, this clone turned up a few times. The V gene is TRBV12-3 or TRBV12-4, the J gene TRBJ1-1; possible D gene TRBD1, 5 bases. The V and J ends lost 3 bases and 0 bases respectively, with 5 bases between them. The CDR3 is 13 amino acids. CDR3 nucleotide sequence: TGTGCCAGCAGTTTGACAGTGAACACTGAAGCTTTCTTT. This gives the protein CASSLTVNTEAFF.

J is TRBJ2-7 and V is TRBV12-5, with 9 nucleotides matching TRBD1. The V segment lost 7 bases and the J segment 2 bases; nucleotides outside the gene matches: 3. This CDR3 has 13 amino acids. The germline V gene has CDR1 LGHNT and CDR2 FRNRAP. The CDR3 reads CASVRDRAYEQYF. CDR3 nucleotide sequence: TGTGCTAGTGTCCGGGACAGGGCCTACGAGCAGTACTTC. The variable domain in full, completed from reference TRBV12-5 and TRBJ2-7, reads DARVTQTPRHKVTEMGQEVTMRCQPILGHNTVFWYRQTMMQGLELLAYFRNRAPLDDSGMPKDRFSAEMPDATLATLKIQPSEPRDSAVYFCASVRDRAYEQYFGPGTRLTVT.

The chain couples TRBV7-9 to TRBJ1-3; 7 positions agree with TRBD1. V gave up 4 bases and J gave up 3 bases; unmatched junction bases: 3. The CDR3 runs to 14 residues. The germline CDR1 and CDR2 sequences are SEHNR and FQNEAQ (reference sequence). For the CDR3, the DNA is TGTGCCAGCAGCTCACAGGGGAATGGAAACACCATATATTTT. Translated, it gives CASSSQGNGNTIYF.

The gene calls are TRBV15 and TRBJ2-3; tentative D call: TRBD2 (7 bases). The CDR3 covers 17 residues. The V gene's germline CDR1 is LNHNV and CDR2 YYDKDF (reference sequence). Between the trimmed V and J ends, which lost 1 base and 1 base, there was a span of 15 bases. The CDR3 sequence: CATSRGVGGGRTDTQYF. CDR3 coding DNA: TGTGCCACCAGCAGAGGGGTTGGGGGGGGCCGCACAGATACGCAGTATTTT.

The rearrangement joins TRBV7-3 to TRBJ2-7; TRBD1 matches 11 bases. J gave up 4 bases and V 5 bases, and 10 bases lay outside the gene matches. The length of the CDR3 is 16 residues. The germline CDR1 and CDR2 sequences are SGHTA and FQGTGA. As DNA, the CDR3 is TGTGCCAGCAGCCCAGCGGGGACAGGGGGTAATTACGAGCAGTACTTC. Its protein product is CASSPAGTGGNYEQYF.

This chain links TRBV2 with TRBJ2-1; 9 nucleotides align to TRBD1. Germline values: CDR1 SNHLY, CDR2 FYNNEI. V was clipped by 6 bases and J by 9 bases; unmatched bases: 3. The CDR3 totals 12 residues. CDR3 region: CASRGQGIEQFF. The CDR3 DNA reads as TGTGCCAGCAGAGGACAGGGGATTGAGCAGTTCTTC.

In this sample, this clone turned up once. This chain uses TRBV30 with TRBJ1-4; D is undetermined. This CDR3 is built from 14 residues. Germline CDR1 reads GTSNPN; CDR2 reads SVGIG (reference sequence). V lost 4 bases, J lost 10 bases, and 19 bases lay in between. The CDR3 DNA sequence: TGTGCCTGGAAGATGGACTCCCGGCTGGGAAAACTGTTTTTT. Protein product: CAWKMDSRLGKLFF.

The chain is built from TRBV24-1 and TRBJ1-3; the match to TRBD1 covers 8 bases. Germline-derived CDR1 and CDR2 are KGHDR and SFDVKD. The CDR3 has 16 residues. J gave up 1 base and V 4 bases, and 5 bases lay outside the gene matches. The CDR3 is CATSEDREPSGNTIYF. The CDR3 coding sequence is TGTGCCACCAGTGAGGACAGGGAGCCTTCTGGAAACACCATATATTTT.

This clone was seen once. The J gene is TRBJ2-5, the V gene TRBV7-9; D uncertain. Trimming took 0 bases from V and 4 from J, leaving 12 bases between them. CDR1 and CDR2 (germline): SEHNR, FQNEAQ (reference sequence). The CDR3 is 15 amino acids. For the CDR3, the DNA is TGTGCCAGCAGCTTAGCATTGTCGGGTATAGAGACCCAGTACTTC. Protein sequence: CASSLALSGIETQYF.

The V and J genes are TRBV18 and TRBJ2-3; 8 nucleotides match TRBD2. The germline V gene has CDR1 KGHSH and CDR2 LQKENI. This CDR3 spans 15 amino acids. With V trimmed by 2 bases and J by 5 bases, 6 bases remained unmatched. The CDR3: CASSPRTSRGDTQYF. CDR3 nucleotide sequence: TGTGCCAGCTCACCAAGGACTAGCCGTGGAGATACGCAGTATTTT.

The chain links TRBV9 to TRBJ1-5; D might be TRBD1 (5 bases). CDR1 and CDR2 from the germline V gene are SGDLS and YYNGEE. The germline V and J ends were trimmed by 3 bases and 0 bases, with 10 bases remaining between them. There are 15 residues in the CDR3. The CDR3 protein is CASSEGAYSNQPQHF. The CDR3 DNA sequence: TGTGCCAGCAGCGAAGGGGCTTATAGCAATCAGCCCCAGCATTTT.

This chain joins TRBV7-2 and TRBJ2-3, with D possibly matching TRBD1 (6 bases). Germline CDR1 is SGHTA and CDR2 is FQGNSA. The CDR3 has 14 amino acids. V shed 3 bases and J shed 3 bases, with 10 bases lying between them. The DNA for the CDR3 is TGTGCCAGCAGCTTGTACAGGGAAACAGATACGCAGTATTTT. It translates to CASSLYRETDTQYF.

CDR3 coding DNA: TGTGCCAGCAGCTTAGGCCAGGCATATCCCTATGGCTACACCTTC. Translating it yields CASSLGQAYPYGYTF. V usage is TRBV7-2 and J usage is TRBJ1-2; D is unresolved. The CDR3 covers 15 residues. Trimming cost V 1 base and J 4 bases, with 13 bases left between them. From germline, CDR1 is SGHTA and CDR2 FQGNSA.

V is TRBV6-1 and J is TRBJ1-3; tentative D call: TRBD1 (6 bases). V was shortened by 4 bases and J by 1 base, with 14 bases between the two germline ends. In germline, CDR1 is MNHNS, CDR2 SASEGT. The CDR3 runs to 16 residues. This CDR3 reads CASSVNRALSGNTIYF. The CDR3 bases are TGTGCCAGCAGTGTGAACAGGGCGCTTTCTGGAAACACCATATATTTT.

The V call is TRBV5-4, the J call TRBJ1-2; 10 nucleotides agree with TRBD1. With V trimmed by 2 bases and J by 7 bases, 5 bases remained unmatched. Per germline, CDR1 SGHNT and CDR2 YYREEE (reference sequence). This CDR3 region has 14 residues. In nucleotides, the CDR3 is TGTGCCAGCAGCTTCCGACAGGGGGCGCGTGGCTACACCTTC. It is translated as CASSFRQGARGYTF.

CDR3 bases: TGTGCCAGCAGTCGGGAACAGGGGATCAATCAGCCCCAGCATTTT. Translating it yields CASSREQGINQPQHF. This chain joins TRBV6-2 or TRBV6-3 and TRBJ1-5; 7 nucleotides match TRBD1. CDR3 length equals 15 residues. Germline V CDR1 and CDR2: MNHEY, SVGEGT. With 5 bases clipped from V and 3 bases from J, the junction kept 7 bases outside the gene matches.

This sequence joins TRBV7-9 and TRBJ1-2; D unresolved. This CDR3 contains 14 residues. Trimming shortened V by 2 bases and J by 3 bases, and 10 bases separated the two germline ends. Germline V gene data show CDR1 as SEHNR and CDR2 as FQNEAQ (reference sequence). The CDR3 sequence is CASSLPREYYGYTF. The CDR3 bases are TGTGCCAGCAGCTTACCCCGGGAATACTATGGCTACACCTTC.

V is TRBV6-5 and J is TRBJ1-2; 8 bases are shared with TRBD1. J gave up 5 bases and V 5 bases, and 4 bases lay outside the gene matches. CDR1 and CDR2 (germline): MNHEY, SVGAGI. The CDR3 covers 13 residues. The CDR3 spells CASSRQGRYGYTF. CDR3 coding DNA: TGTGCCAGCAGTCGACAGGGGAGGTATGGCTACACCTTC.

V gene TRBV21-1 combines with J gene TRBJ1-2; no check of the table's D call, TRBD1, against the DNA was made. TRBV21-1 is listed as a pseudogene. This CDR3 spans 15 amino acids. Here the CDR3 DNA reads TGTGCCAGCAGCATTCCAGGGCCCCCAGCCTATGGCTACACCTTC. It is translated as CASSIPGPPAYGYTF.

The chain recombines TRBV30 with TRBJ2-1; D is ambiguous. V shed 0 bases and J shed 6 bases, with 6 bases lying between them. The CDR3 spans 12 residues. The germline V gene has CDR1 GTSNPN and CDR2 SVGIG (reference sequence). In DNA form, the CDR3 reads TGTGCCTGGAGTGTTGAGTCCAATGAGCAGTTCTTC. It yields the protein CAWSVESNEQFF. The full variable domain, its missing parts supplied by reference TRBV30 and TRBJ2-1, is SQTIHQWPATLVQPVGSPLSLECTVEGTSNPNLYWYRQAAGRGLQLLFYSVGIGQISSEVPQNLSASRPQDRQFILSSKKLLLSDSGFYLCAWSVESNEQFFGPGTRLTVL.

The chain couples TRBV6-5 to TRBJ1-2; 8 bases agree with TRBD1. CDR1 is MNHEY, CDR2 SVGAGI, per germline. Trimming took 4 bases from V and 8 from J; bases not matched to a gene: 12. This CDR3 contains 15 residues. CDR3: CASSWSRQGALGYTF. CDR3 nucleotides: TGTGCCAGCAGTTGGTCTAGGCAGGGGGCGCTGGGCTACACCTTC.

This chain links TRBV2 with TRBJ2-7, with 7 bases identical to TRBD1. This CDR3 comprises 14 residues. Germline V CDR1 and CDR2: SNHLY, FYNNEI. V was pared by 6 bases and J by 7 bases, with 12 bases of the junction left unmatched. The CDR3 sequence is CASSQDRPPPEQYF. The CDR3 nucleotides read TGTGCCAGCAGCCAGGACAGGCCGCCTCCGGAGCAGTACTTC. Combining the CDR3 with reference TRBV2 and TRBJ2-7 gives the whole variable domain EPEVTQTPSHQVTQMGQEVILRCVPISNHLYFYWYRQILGQKVEFLVSFYNNEISEKSEIFDDQFSVERPDGSNFTLKIRSTKLEDSAMYFCASSQDRPPPEQYFGPGTRLTVT.

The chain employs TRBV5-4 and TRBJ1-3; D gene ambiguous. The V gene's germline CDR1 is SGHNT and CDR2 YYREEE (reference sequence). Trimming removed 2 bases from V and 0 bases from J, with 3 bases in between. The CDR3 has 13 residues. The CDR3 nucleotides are TGTGCCAGCAGCTTTAACTCTGGAAACACCATATATTTT. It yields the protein CASSFNSGNTIYF. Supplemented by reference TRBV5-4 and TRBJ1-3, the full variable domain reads ETGVTQSPTHLIKTRGQQVTLRCSSQSGHNTVSWYQQALGQGPQFIFQYYREEENGRGNFPPRFSGLQFPNYSSELNVNALELDDSALYLCASSFNSGNTIYFGEGSWLTVV.

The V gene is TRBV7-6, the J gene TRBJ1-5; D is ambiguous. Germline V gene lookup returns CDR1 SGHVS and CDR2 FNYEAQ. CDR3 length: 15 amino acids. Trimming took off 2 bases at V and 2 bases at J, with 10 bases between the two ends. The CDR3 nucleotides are TGTGCCAGCAGCTTATTGGCGGGTGGCAATCAGCCCCAGCATTTT. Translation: CASSLLAGGNQPQHF.

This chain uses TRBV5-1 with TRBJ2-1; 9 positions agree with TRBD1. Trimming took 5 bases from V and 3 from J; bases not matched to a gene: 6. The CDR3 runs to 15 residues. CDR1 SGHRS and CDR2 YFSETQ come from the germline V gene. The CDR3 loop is CASSDPGQGYNEQFF. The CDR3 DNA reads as TGCGCCAGCAGTGACCCGGGACAGGGCTACAATGAGCAGTTCTTC.

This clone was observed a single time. For the CDR3, the DNA is TGTGCCAGCAGACATAGCGGGGGGAGGCTGGAGACCCAGTACTTC. It encodes CASRHSGGRLETQYF. This chain links TRBV6-5 with TRBJ2-5; TRBD2 matches 10 bases. The CDR3 has 15 residues. Germline V gene sequence: CDR1 MNHEY, CDR2 SVGAGI. J was trimmed by 5 bases and V by 6 bases; bases with no gene match: 9.

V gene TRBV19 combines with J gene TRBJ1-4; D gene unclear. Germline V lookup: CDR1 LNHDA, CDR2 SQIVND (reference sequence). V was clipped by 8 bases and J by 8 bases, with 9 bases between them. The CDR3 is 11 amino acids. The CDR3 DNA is TGTGCCAGTCAGTCCCGCGAAAAACTGTTTTTT. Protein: CASQSREKLFF.

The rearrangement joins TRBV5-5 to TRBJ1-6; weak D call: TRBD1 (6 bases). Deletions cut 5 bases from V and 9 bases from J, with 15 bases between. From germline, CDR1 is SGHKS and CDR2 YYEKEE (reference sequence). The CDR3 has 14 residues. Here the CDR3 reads CASRILTGGSPLHF. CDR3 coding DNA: TGTGCCAGCAGGATCTTGACAGGAGGTTCACCCCTCCACTTT.

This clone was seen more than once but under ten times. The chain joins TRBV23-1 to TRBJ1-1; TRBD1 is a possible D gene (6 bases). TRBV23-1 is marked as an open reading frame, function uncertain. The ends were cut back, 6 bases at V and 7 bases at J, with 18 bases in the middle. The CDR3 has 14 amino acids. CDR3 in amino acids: CASSHPRTENEAFF. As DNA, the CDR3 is TGCGCCAGCAGCCACCCCCGGACAGAGAATGAAGCTTTCTTT.

The CDR3 sequence is CASSGGDGGNTDTQYF. The CDR3, as DNA: TGTGCCAGCAGCGGGGGGGATGGAGGGAACACAGATACGCAGTATTTT. The gene calls are TRBV9 and TRBJ2-3; perhaps TRBD2 as D (6 bases). CDR3 size: 16 residues. The germline V gene encodes CDR1 SGDLS and CDR2 YYNGEE. V was cut by 3 bases and J by 2 bases, with 16 bases left in between.

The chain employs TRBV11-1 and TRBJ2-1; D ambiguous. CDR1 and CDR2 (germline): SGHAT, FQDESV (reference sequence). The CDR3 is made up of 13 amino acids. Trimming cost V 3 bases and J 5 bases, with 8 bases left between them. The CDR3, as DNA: TGTGCCAGCAGCTTGAGGCAGAACAATGAGCAGTTCTTC. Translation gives CASSLRQNNEQFF.